This entry is about one T cell receptor beta chain. What it binds is unknown. Healthy individuals who donated bone marrow served as the donors. The PCR ran on 60 Vbeta and 13 Jbeta primers. Sequencing was performed with immunoSEQ multiplex PCR; in TCRdb, only in-frame clones are kept and a portion is missing. The data show roughly 220,000 clones, approximately 81% seen once. These data are taken from a study of cytomegalovirus exposure and HLA in healthy donors. Study background: Findings of an earlier analysis included some 110 million unique TCR beta sequences from 190 million or so T cells. Study-level findings and limits: A later analysis by the authors found several of the most significant clusters apparently linked to common viral pathogens. In a later analysis, TCR beta V- and J-gene trimming showed a link to a missense DCLRE1C variant.

J lost 2 bases, V lost 8 bases, and 5 bases had no gene match. The germline V gene has CDR1 LNHDA and CDR2 SQIVND (reference sequence). The CDR3 runs 13 residues. The sequenced sample consisted of PBMCs. This sequence was found in a man aged 25-45 years in good health and CMV-seronegative. The chain links TRBV19 to TRBJ2-7; 8 bases are a match to TRBD1. CDR3 in amino acids: CASGGQATYEQYF. In DNA, the CDR3 is TGTGCCAGTGGGGGACAGGCCACCTACGAGCAGTACTTC. Filled out from reference TRBV19 and TRBJ2-7, the complete variable domain reads DGGITQSPKYLFRKEGQNVTLSCEQNLNHDAMYWYRQDPGQGLRLIYYSQIVNDFQKGDIAEGYSVSREKKESFPLTVTSAQKNPTAFYLCASGGQATYEQYFGPGTRLTVT.